The sequence of this T cell receptor beta chain was determined in a study of blood T cell repertoires in COVID-19. Whole-study context: Some COVID-19 samples were acute and others convalescent; all came from the United States, Italy and Spain. From T cells, B-cell-depleted T cells, or PBMCs came the material, which was cDNA or gDNA.

In the original workflow: Quantification of nucleated cells was approximated via reference gene primer amplification. Repertoires were generated with immunoSEQ multiplex PCR, while TCRdb's copy carries only in-frame clones and drops some. V, J and clone size were drawn from that table, and D and trimming were deduced from the DNA. The top ten clones hold approximately 29% of a sample with around 100,000 clones, roughly 80% of them seen once. The germline CDR1 and CDR2 sequences are MDHEN and SYDVKM. CDR3 length: 16 amino acids. V lost 1 base, J lost 3 bases, and 9 bases stayed unmatched. The chain joins TRBV28 to TRBJ2-7; TRBD1 matches 7 bases. The receptor comes from an older man with active or convalescent COVID-19. The sample taken for sequencing was peripheral blood. The CDR3 sequence: CASSLSSWGTDYEQYF. CDR3 DNA sequence: TGTGCCAGCAGTTTATCCTCCTGGGGGACAGACTACGAGCAGTACTTC.